Listed below are T cell receptor beta chains from one sample, sequenced in a study of T cell responses to AZD1222 COVID-19 vaccine. The data were produced by immunoSEQ multiplex PCR, yet TCRdb's version contains in-frame clones alone and is incomplete. Among fewer than 120,000 clones listed, 85% to 95% were seen once. Sequences were derived from peripheral blood, sampled 28 days after the second AZD1222 dose. These receptors were taken from an adult who received the AZD1222 COVID-19 vaccine. The CDR3 runs from the conserved cysteine through the conserved F or W. A D gene is named only where the DNA matches it firmly. Size values are once, few and many counts, or a class for expanded clones, and some rows have none.

abundance	v_gene	j_gene	d_gene	CDR3nt	CDR3aa
NA	TRBV5-4	TRBJ2-1	NA	TGTGCCAGCAGCTTTAGCAGGGAGCAGTTCTTC	CASSFSREQFF
NA	TRBV6-5	TRBJ2-5	NA	TGTGCCAGCAGTACGAGAGAAGAGACCCAGTACTTC	CASSTREETQYF
NA	TRBV18	TRBJ1-5	NA	TGTGCCAGCTCACAGGGAAGCAATCAGCCCCAGCATTTT	CASSQGSNQPQHF
NA	TRBV27	TRBJ2-3	NA	TGTGCCAGCAGTTTATTTAGCCTGGGCGGGGACACAGATACGCAGTATTTT	CASSLFSLGGDTDTQYF
NA	TRBV6-5	TRBJ1-5	NA	TGTGCCACCATACTCCTCAGTTGGCCCCAGCATTTT	CATILLSWPQHF
NA	TRBV5-1	TRBJ1-5	TRBD1	TGCGCCAGCAGCTTGACAGGGGATCAGCCCCAGCATTTT	CASSLTGDQPQHF
NA	TRBV5-1	TRBJ1-6	NA	TGCGCCAGCAGCCCAGGACAGACGAGCTCCTATAATTCACCCCTCCACTTT	CASSPGQTSSYNSPLHF
once	TRBV19	TRBJ1-1	TRBD1	TGTGCCAGTAGTTTAGGGGCGGGGAGGGGGCCTTCAGAAGCTTTCTTT	CASSLGAGRGPSEAFF
NA	TRBV4-1	TRBJ1-2	TRBD1	TGCGCCAGCAGCCACCTACAGGGACAGAACTATGGCTACACCTTC	CASSHLQGQNYGYTF
few	TRBV4-1	TRBJ2-1	TRBD2	TGCGCCAGCAGCCAACTCCTAGCGGGGGGGACCAATGAGCAGTTCTTC	CASSQLLAGGTNEQFF
once	TRBV11-2	TRBJ2-5	TRBD1	TGTGCCAGCAGCTATACCGGGACAGGGCTTGGGGAGACCCAGTACTTC	CASSYTGTGLGETQYF
NA	TRBV5-1	TRBJ1-5	NA	TGCGCCAGCAGCTTGGTGGGCAGCCCCAATCAGCCCCAGCATTTT	CASSLVGSPNQPQHF
once	TRBV6-6	TRBJ2-1	NA	TGTGCCAGCAGTCCACGAGGCCGGCTTAGCTCCTACAATGAGCAGTTCTTC	CASSPRGRLSSYNEQFF
NA	TRBV3-1/TRBV3-2	TRBJ1-4	NA	TGTGCCAGCAGCCAAGAAGGTAGAATTAAGAAACTGTTTTTT	CASSQEGRIKKLFF
NA	TRBV7-2	TRBJ1-6	NA	TGTGCCAGCAGCTATTCCGTCCTCAACAACCTTTCACCCCTCCACTTT	CASSYSVLNNLSPLHF
NA	TRBV5-4	TRBJ2-7	TRBD2	TGTGCCAGCAGGGTGGCGGGAGGGAGATTGGACGAGCAGTACTTC	CASRVAGGRLDEQYF
NA	TRBV3-1/TRBV3-2	TRBJ2-7	NA	TGTGCCAGCAGCCACCTGGAACCCTACGAGCAGTACTTC	CASSHLEPYEQYF
once	TRBV7-2	TRBJ1-3	NA	TGTGCCAGCAGCCGGGGGGGGAGGGTGTCCGGAAACACCATATATTTT	CASSRGGRVSGNTIYF
NA	TRBV5-5	TRBJ1-1	TRBD1	TGTGCCAGCAGCTTCACAGGGGGCGCGGATGAAGCTTTCTTT	CASSFTGGADEAFF
NA	TRBV9	TRBJ2-1	NA	TGTGCCAGCAACCCGAGCTCCTACAATGAGCAGTTCTTC	CASNPSSYNEQFF
NA	TRBV28	TRBJ2-2	NA	TGTGCCAGCCCTGGGGATACCGGGGAGCTGTTTTTT	CASPGDTGELFF
NA	TRBV25-1	TRBJ2-2	NA	TGTGCCAGCAGTGAATCTGGTGCGGACGCGAACACCGGGGAGCTGTTTTTT	CASSESGADANTGELFF
NA	TRBV5-1	TRBJ1-5	NA	TGCGCCAGCAGCTTGGAGGGGATCGGGCAGCCCCAGCATTTT	CASSLEGIGQPQHF
few	TRBV12-3/TRBV12-4	TRBJ2-7	TRBD2	TGTGCCAGCAGTTTAGGGGAGGGTGTCGAGCAGTACTTC	CASSLGEGVEQYF
NA	TRBV2	TRBJ2-3	NA	TGTGCCAGCAGTGTTCGGGACGCCACAGATACGCAGTATTTT	CASSVRDATDTQYF
NA	TRBV13	TRBJ1-6	TRBD1	TGTGCCAGCAGCTTTGGCCGGGACAGTTACTCACCCCTCCACTTT	CASSFGRDSYSPLHF
NA	TRBV5-4	TRBJ1-2	TRBD1	TGTGCCAGCAGCACCGGGACAGGGGGCGTCTATGGCTACACCTTC	CASSTGTGGVYGYTF
NA	TRBV9	TRBJ1-2	NA	TGTGCCAGCCATTCGGGCCTCAAAAACTATGGCTACACCTTC	CASHSGLKNYGYTF
once	TRBV6-1	TRBJ2-7	TRBD2	TGTGCCAGCAGTGAAGCGCAAACTAGCGGGAGGCGAGAGCAGTACTTC	CASSEAQTSGRREQYF
NA	TRBV28	TRBJ2-7	TRBD1	TGTGCCAGCAGCCAGGGGACAGGCACCTACGAGCAGTACTTC	CASSQGTGTYEQYF
NA	TRBV6-4	TRBJ2-3	TRBD2	TGTGCCAGCAGTGACTCCGGGACTAGCGGGGGGGATACGCAGTATTTT	CASSDSGTSGGDTQYF
NA	TRBV6-5	TRBJ2-7	TRBD2	TGTGCCAGCAGTTACTCAGGAAGCGGGAACTCCTACGAGCAGTACTTC	CASSYSGSGNSYEQYF
NA	TRBV3-1/TRBV3-2	TRBJ1-5	NA	TGTGCCAGCAGCCAAGATCTCGGGGTCGGTCAGCCCCAGCATTTT	CASSQDLGVGQPQHF
NA	TRBV7-6	TRBJ2-2	NA	TGTGCCAGCAGCTTACTATGGGACGGGGCTAACACCGGGGAGCTGTTTTTT	CASSLLWDGANTGELFF
NA	TRBV5-4	TRBJ1-5	TRBD1	TGTGCCAGCAGCTGGGGGACAGCGAATCAGCCCCAGCATTTT	CASSWGTANQPQHF
NA	TRBV19	TRBJ1-3	NA	TGTGCCAGTAGTACTGGCCGCAACTCTGGAAACACCATATATTTT	CASSTGRNSGNTIYF
few	TRBV14	TRBJ2-2	NA	TGTGCCAGCAGCCAAGTTGCGGGTTACACCGGGGAGCTGTTTTTT	CASSQVAGYTGELFF
NA	TRBV18	TRBJ2-1	TRBD2	TGTGCCAGCTCACCGCTAGCGGGAGGGCCCAATGAGCAGTTCTTC	CASSPLAGGPNEQFF
NA	TRBV27	TRBJ2-1	NA	TGTGCCAGCAGTTTATGGTCTGGGTACAATGAGCAGTTCTTC	CASSLWSGYNEQFF
NA	TRBV19	TRBJ1-5	TRBD1	TGTGCCAGTAGTCCCACAGGGGGCGTAGGTCAGCCCCAGCATTTT	CASSPTGGVGQPQHF